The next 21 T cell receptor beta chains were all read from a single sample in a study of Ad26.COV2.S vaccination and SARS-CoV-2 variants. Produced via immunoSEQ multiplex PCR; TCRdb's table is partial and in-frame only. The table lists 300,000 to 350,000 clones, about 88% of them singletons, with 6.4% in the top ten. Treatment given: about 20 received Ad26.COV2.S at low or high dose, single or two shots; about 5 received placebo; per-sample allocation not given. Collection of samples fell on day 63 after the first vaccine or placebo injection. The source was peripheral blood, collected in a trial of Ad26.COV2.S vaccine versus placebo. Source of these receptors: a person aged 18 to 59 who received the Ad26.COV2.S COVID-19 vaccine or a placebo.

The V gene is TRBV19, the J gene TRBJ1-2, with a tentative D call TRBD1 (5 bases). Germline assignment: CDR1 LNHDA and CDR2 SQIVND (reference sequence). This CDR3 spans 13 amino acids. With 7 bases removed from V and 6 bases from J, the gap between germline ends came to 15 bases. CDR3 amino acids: CASTLTGGDGYTF. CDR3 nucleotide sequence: TGTGCCAGTACCCTAACGGGAGGGGATGGCTACACCTTC.

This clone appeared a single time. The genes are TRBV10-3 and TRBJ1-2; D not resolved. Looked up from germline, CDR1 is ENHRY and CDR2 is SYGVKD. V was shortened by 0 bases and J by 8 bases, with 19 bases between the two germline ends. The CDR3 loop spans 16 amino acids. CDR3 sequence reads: CAISESRASGFWGYTF. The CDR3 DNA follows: TGTGCCATCAGTGAGTCCCGGGCCTCGGGATTTTGGGGCTACACCTTC.

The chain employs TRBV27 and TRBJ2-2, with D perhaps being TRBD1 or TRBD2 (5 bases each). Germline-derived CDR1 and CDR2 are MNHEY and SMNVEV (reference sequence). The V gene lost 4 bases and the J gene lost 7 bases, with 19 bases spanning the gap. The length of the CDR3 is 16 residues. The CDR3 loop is CASSSEGRAAIGELFF. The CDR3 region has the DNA TGTGCCAGCAGTTCCGAGGGGCGGGCGGCTATCGGGGAGCTGTTTTTT.

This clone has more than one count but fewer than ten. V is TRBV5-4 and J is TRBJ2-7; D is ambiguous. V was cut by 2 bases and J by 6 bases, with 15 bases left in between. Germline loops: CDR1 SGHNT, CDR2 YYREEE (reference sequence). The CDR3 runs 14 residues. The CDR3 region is CASSFSARVVEQYF. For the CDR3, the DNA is TGTGCCAGCAGCTTTTCGGCCCGGGTTGTCGAGCAGTACTTC.

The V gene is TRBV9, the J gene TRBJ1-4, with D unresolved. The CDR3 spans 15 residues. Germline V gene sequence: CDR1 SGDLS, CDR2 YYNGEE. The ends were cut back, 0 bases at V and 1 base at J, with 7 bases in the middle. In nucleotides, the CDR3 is TGTGCCAGCAGCGTAGCGGGAGTAACTAATGAAAAACTGTTTTTT. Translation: CASSVAGVTNEKLFF.

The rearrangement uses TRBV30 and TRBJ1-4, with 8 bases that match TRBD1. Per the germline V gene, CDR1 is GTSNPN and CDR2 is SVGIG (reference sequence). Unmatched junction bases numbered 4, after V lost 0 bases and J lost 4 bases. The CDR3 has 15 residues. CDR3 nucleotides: TGTGCCTGGAGTGTTACAGGGGGAATTAATGAAAAACTGTTTTTT. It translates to CAWSVTGGINEKLFF.

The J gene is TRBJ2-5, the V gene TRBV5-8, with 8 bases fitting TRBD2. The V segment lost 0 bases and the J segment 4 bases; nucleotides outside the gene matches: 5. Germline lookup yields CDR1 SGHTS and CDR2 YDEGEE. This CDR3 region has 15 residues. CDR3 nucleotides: TGTGCCAGCAGCTTGGGGACTAGCCTGAGAGAGACCCAGTACTTC. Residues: CASSLGTSLRETQYF.

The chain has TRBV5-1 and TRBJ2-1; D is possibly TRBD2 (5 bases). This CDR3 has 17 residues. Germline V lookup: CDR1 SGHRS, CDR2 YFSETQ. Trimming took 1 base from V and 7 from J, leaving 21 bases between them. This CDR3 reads CASSLKVRAAESNEQFF. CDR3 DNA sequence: TGCGCCAGCAGCTTGAAGGTTCGAGCGGCCGAAAGTAATGAGCAGTTCTTC.

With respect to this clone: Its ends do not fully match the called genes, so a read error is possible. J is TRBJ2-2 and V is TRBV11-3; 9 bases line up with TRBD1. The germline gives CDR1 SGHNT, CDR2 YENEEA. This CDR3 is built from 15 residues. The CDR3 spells CASSIDRGGTGELFF. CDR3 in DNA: TGTGCCAGCAGCATAGACAGGGGGGGCACCGGGGAGCTGTTTTTT.

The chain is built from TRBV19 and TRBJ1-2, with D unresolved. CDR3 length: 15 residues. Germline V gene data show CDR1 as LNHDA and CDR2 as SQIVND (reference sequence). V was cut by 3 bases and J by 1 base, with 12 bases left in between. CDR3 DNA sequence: TGTGCCAGTAGTATTATTCCAGAAATTAACTATGGCTACACCTTC. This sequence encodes CASSIIPEINYGYTF.

The CDR3 is CASSKVSGFIYNEQFF. The CDR3 nucleotides are TGTGCCAGCAGCAAAGTCTCGGGTTTCATCTACAATGAGCAGTTCTTC. The rearrangement links TRBV7-3 to TRBJ2-1; D is unresolved. This CDR3 contains 16 residues. V lost 5 bases and J lost 3, with 17 bases in between. Germline CDR1 reads SGHTA; CDR2 reads FQGTGA. Supplemented by reference TRBV7-3 and TRBJ2-1, the full variable domain reads GAGVSQTPSNKVTEKGKYVELRCDPISGHTALYWYRQSLGQGPEFLIYFQGTGAADDSGLPNDRFFAVRPEGSVSTLKIQRTERGDSAVYLCASSKVSGFIYNEQFFGPGTRLTVL.

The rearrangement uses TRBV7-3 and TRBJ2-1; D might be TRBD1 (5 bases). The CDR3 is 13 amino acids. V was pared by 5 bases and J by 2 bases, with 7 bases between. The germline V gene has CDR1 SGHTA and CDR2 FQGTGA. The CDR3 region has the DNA TGTGCCAGCAGCGACAGTACCTACAATGAGCAGTTCTTC. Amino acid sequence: CASSDSTYNEQFF.

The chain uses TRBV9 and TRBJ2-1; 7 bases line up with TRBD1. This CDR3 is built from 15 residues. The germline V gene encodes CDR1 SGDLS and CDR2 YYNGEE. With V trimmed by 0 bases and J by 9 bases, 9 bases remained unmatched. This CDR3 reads CASSVVGQVISEQFF. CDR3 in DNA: TGTGCCAGCAGCGTAGTTGGACAGGTGATTAGTGAGCAGTTCTTC.

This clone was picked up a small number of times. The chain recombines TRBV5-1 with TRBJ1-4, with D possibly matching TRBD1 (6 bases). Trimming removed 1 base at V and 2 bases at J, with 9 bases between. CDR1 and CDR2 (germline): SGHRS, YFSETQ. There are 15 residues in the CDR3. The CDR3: CASSLTGMTNEKLFF. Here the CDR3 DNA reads TGCGCCAGCAGCTTGACAGGGATGACTAATGAAAAACTGTTTTTT. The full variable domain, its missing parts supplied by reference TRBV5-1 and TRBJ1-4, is KAGVTQTPRYLIKTRGQQVTLSCSPISGHRSVSWYQQTPGQGLQFLFEYFSETQRNKGNFPGRFSGRQFSNSRSEMNVSTLELGDSALYLCASSLTGMTNEKLFFGSGTQLSVL.

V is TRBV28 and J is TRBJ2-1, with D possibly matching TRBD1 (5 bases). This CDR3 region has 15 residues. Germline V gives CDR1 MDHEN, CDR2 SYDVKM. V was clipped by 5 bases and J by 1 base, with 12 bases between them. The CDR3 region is CASSVIRGSYNEQFF. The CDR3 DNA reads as TGTGCCAGCAGTGTCATAAGGGGTTCCTACAATGAGCAGTTCTTC.

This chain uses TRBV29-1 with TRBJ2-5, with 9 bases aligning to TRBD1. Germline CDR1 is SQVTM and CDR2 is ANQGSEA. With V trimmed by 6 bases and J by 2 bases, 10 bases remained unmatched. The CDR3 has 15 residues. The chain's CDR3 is CSVHRGRATQETQYF. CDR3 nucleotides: TGCAGCGTCCACAGGGGGCGGGCAACTCAAGAGACCCAGTACTTC.

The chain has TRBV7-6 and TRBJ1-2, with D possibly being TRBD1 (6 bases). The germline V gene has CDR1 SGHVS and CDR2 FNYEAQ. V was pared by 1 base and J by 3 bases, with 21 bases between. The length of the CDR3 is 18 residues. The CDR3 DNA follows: TGTGCCAGCAGCTTAGTGGTCAGGGGCCAGGCCTTAGACTATGGCTACACCTTC. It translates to CASSLVVRGQALDYGYTF.

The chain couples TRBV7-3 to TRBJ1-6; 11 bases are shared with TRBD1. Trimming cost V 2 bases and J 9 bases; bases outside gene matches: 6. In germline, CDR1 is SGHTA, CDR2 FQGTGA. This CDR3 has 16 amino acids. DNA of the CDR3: TGTGCCAGCAGCTTATTACCCGGGACAGGGGGTTCACCCCTCCACTTT. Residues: CASSLLPGTGGSPLHF.

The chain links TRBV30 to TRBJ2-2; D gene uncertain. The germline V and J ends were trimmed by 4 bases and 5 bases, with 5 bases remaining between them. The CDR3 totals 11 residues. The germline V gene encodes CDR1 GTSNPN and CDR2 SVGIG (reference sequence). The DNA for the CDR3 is TGTGCCTGGAAGATGACCGGGGAGCTGTTTTTT. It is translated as CAWKMTGELFF.

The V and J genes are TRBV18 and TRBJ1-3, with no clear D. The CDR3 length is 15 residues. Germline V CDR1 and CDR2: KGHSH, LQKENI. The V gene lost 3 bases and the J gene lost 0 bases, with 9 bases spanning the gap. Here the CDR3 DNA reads TGTGCCAGCTCACCCGGACGGAACTCTGGAAACACCATATATTTT. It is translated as CASSPGRNSGNTIYF. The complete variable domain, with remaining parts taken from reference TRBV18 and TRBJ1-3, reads NAGVMQNPRHLVRRRGQEARLRCSPMKGHSHVYWYRQLPEEGLKFMVYLQKENIIDESGMPKERFSAEFPKEGPSILRIQQVVRGDSAAYFCASSPGRNSGNTIYFGEGSWLTVV.

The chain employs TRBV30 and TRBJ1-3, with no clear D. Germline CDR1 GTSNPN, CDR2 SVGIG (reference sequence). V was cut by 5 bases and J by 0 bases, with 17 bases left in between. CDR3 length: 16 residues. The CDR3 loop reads CAWGKPLFSSGNTIYF. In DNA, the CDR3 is TGTGCCTGGGGGAAGCCCCTTTTTAGCTCTGGAAACACCATATATTTT.